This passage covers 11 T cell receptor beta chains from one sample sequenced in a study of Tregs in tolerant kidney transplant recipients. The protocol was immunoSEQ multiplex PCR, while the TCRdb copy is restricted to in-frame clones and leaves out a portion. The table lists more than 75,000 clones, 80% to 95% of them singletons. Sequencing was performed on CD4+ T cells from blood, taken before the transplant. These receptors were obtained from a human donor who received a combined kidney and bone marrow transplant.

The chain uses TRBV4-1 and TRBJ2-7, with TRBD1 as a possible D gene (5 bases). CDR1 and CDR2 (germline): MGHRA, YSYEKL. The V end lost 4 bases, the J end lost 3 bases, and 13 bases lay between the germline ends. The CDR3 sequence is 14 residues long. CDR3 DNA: TGCGCCAGCAGCCGCACCCGGCAGGGCTACGAGCAGTACTTC. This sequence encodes CASSRTRQGYEQYF.

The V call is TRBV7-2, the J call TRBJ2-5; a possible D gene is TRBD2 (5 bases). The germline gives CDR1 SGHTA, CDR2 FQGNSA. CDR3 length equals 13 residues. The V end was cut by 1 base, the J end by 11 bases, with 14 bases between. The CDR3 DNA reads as TGTGCCAGCAGCTTAGAGGTTCTTTGGGAGCAGTACTTC. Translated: CASSLEVLWEQYF.

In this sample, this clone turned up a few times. The CDR3 protein is CAISELPRGEQYF. The CDR3 bases are TGTGCCATCAGTGAGCTGCCTAGGGGCGAGCAGTACTTC. This chain uses TRBV10-3 with TRBJ2-7; tentative D call: TRBD1 (5 bases). V lost 2 bases, J lost 6 bases, and 11 bases lay in between. The germline V gene has CDR1 ENHRY and CDR2 SYGVKD. This CDR3 contains 13 residues.

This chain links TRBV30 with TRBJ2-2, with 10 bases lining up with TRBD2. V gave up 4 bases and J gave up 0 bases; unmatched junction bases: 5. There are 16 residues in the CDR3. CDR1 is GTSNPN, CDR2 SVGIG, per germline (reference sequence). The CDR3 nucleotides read TGTGCCTGGATCCCGACTAGCGGGTCGAACACCGGGGAGCTGTTTTTT. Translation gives CAWIPTSGSNTGELFF.

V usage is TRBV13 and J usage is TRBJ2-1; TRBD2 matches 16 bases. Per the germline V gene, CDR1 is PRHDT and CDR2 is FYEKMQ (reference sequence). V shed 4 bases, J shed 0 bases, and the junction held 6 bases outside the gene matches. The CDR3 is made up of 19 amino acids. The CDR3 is CASSYGTSGGARSYNEQFF. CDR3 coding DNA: TGTGCCAGCAGCTATGGGACTAGCGGGGGGGCCCGCTCCTACAATGAGCAGTTCTTC.

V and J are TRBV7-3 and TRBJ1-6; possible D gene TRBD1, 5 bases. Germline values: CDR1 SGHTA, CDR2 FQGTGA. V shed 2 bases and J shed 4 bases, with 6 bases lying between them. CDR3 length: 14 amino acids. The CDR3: CASSLRGYNSPLHF. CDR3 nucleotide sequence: TGTGCCAGCAGCTTACGGGGGTATAATTCACCCCTCCACTTT.

The CDR3 coding sequence is TGCAGCGCCGTTGGACTAGCGGGACCCACAGATACGCAGTATTTT. It codes for CSAVGLAGPTDTQYF. The chain joins TRBV29-1 to TRBJ2-3; TRBD2 aligns across 12 bases. Germline V lookup: CDR1 SQVTM, CDR2 ANQGSEA. CDR3 size: 15 residues. The J segment lost 2 bases and the V segment lost 7 bases, leaving 7 bases of the junction unmatched.

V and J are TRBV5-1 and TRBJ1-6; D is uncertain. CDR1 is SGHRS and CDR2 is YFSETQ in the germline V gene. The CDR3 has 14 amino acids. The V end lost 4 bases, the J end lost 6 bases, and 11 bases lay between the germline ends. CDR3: CASSVNFVNSPLHF. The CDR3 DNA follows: TGCGCCAGCAGCGTCAACTTTGTTAATTCACCCCTCCACTTT. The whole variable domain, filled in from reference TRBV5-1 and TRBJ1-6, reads KAGVTQTPRYLIKTRGQQVTLSCSPISGHRSVSWYQQTPGQGLQFLFEYFSETQRNKGNFPGRFSGRQFSNSRSEMNVSTLELGDSALYLCASSVNFVNSPLHFGNGTRLTVT.

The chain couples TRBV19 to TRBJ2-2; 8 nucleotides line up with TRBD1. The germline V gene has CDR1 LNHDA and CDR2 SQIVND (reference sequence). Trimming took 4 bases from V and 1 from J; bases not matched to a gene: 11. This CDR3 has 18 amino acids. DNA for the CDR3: TGTGCCAGTAGTACCATTCTAACCGGGACAGGGAACACCGGGGAGCTGTTTTTT. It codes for CASSTILTGTGNTGELFF.

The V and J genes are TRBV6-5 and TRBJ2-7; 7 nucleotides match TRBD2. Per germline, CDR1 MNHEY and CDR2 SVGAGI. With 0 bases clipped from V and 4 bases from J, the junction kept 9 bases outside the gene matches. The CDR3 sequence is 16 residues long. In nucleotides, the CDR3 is TGTGCCAGCAGTTACTCGGGAGCGGGGCTGTTATACGAGCAGTACTTC. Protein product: CASSYSGAGLLYEQYF.

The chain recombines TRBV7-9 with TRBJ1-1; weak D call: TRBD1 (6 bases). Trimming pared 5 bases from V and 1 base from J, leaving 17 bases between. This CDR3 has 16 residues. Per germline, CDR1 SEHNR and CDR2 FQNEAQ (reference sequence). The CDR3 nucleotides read TGTGCCAGCAGCCTTAGACAGGTAGCTTCGAACACTGAAGCTTTCTTT. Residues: CASSLRQVASNTEAFF.